This T cell receptor beta chain was sequenced during a study of early T cells in non-severe SARS-CoV-2 infection. TCRdb itself ran the 5' RACE reads through MiXCR, one entry per CDR3 protein. The table has tens of thousands of distinct CDR3 sequences, less than 5% seen once. CDR1 and CDR2 (germline): MDHEN, SYDVKM. The length of the CDR3 is 13 residues. Unmatched junction bases numbered 6, after V lost 6 bases and J lost 8 bases. V gene TRBV28 combines with J gene TRBJ2-2, with 7 bases lining up with TRBD1. The TCR was taken from an adult who was a healthcare worker with PCR-confirmed SARS-CoV-2 infection or an uninfected control (not recorded which). The source material was whole blood. The CDR3 loop is CASRQTGRGELFF. Written as DNA, the CDR3 is TGTGCCAGCAGACAGACAGGGAGAGGGGAGCTGTTTTTT.